Following are 24 T cell receptor beta chains from one sample sequenced in a study of blood T cells in healthy people across ages. Sample-barcoded 5' priming and a J-beta primer mix drove a second PCR of about 6 to 11 cycles. TCRdb reprocessed the 5' RACE reads via MiXCR and lists one record per CDR3 protein. The sample records about 900,000 distinct CDR3 sequences, 62% being singletons. Sequenced material: blood. These receptors all come from a man aged 30-40 years in good health.

A few counts support this clonotype. The chain has TRBV14 and TRBJ1-1, with D possibly matching TRBD1 (5 bases). The CDR3 extends over 17 amino acids. Germline loops: CDR1 SGHDN, CDR2 FVKESK. V lost 4 bases and J 1 base, leaving 19 bases between the germline ends. CDR3 loop: CASSPGGGAPSNTEAFF. DNA of the CDR3: TGTGCCAGCAGCCCGGGAGGCGGGGCACCATCGAACACTGAAGCTTTCTTT.

The genes are TRBV6-5 and TRBJ2-7, with D unresolved. Trimming left V 6 bases short and J 4 bases short, with 13 bases between. The CDR3 has 13 residues. The V gene's germline CDR1 is MNHEY and CDR2 SVGAGI. CDR3 sequence (DNA): TGTGCCAGCAGGAGGACCGGTCGGTACGAGCAGTACTTC. Protein: CASRRTGRYEQYF.

The chain is built from TRBV5-1 and TRBJ2-5, with 8 bases matching TRBD1. This CDR3 comprises 14 residues. V lost 3 bases, J lost 5 bases, and 6 bases stayed unmatched. Germline CDR1 and CDR2: SGHRS and YFSETQ. CDR3 in amino acids: CASSSTTGVETQYF. CDR3 nucleotide sequence: TGCGCCAGCAGCTCGACGACAGGGGTGGAGACCCAGTACTTC.

Only a few counts were recorded for this clonotype. A much larger clone lies one base from this, so it may be a read error. This chain connects TRBV7-2 to TRBJ2-1, with a weak D call TRBD2 (6 bases). The CDR3 has 13 residues. CDR1 and CDR2 from the germline V gene are SGHTA and FQGNSA. V was pared by 1 base and J by 8 bases, with 9 bases between. The CDR3 DNA follows: TGTGCCAGCAGCTTAGAACTAGCCGATGAGCAGTTCTTC. Translating gives CASSLELADEQFF.

CDR3 sequence (DNA): TGTGCCAGCAGCCAAGACCAGGATGCTAACTATGGCTACACCTTC. It is translated as CASSQDQDANYGYTF. The chain has TRBV4-2 and TRBJ1-2; no clear D gene. V gave up 0 bases and J gave up 0 bases, with 8 bases separating them. Germline V gives CDR1 LGHNA, CDR2 YNFKEQ. This CDR3 has 15 amino acids.

This sequence joins TRBV7-2 and TRBJ2-3; D not certain. Germline loops: CDR1 SGHTA, CDR2 FQGNSA. The CDR3 runs to 16 residues. The V gene lost 4 bases and the J gene lost 0 bases, with 14 bases spanning the gap. This CDR3 reads CASSSNDATSTDTQYF. The CDR3 DNA follows: TGTGCCAGCAGCTCTAACGACGCCACTAGCACAGATACGCAGTATTTT.

This chain joins TRBV7-2 and TRBJ1-2, with 7 bases lining up with TRBD1. Germline values: CDR1 SGHTA, CDR2 FQGNSA. V trimming: 5 bases; J trimming: 0 bases; junction bases outside the gene matches: 3. The CDR3 runs 14 residues. Here the CDR3 DNA reads TGTGCCAGCAGCCGACAGGGCTCTAACTATGGCTACACCTTC. Amino acid sequence: CASSRQGSNYGYTF.

V is TRBV19 and J is TRBJ2-1; D is tentatively TRBD1 or TRBD2 (5 bases each). The CDR3 has 15 amino acids. CDR1 LNHDA and CDR2 SQIVND come from the germline V gene (reference sequence). Trimming shortened V by 8 bases and J by 4 bases, and 18 bases separated the two germline ends. CDR3 residues: CASCSGTSGYNEQFF. The CDR3 DNA follows: TGTGCCAGTTGTTCCGGGACCAGCGGTTACAATGAGCAGTTCTTC.

This clonotype was found a few times. The rearrangement links TRBV20-1 to TRBJ2-4; 11 nucleotides align to TRBD2. J lost 1 base, V lost 4 bases, and 9 bases had no gene match. The germline gives CDR1 DFQATT, CDR2 SNEGSKA (reference sequence). This CDR3 contains 17 residues. The CDR3 is CSATQTASGGAKNIQYF. CDR3 DNA: TGCAGTGCTACCCAAACGGCTAGCGGGGGGGCCAAAAACATTCAGTACTTC.

This clonotype was counted only a few times. The CDR3 DNA sequence: TGCGCCAGCAGCCTGGGACTAGCGGGGGGGCTTTACAATGAGCAGTTCTTC. Translating it yields CASSLGLAGGLYNEQFF. The V gene is TRBV4-3, the J gene TRBJ2-1; 16 nucleotides line up with TRBD2. Germline values: CDR1 LGHNA, CDR2 YSLEER. Trimming cost V 4 bases and J 4 bases; bases outside gene matches: 4. This CDR3 region has 17 residues.

The genes are TRBV27 and TRBJ2-4; D is possibly TRBD2 (5 bases). The closer fit of TRBJ2-7 to the DNA end suggests the J call may be wrong. The CDR3 spans 15 residues. Germline lookup yields CDR1 MNHEY and CDR2 SMNVEV (reference sequence). CDR3 nucleotides: TGTGCCAGCAGTTTGCGCGGAGGACCCTACTACGAGCAGTACTTC. This encodes CASSLRGGPYYEQYF.

The chain is built from TRBV29-1 and TRBJ2-5, with D possibly TRBD1 on 5 matching bases. The germline CDR1 and CDR2 sequences are SQVTM and ANQGSEA. The CDR3 is 13 amino acids. V lost 6 bases to trimming and J lost 2 bases, with 13 bases between them. The CDR3 DNA follows: TGCAGCGTAGGCCGCCAGGGACAAGAGACCCAGTACTTC. This codes for CSVGRQGQETQYF.

This clonotype was observed a handful of times. The chain joins TRBV20-1 to TRBJ2-4, with 12 bases aligning to TRBD2. J gave up 0 bases and V 1 base, and 13 bases lay outside the gene matches. Looked up from germline, CDR1 is DFQATT and CDR2 is SNEGSKA (reference sequence). The CDR3 is 20 residues long. The CDR3 region is CSARVRAGLAGVLAKNIQYF. The CDR3, as DNA: TGCAGTGCTAGAGTGAGGGCGGGACTAGCGGGTGTCCTAGCCAAAAACATTCAGTACTTC.

This chain joins TRBV6-2 or TRBV6-3 and TRBJ2-1, with TRBD2 as a possible D gene (5 bases). The germline V gene encodes CDR1 MNHEY and CDR2 SVGEGT. The CDR3 is made up of 14 amino acids. The V end was cut by 6 bases, the J end by 2 bases, with 11 bases between. CDR3 sequence reads: CASREASAYNEQFF. In nucleotides, the CDR3 is TGTGCCAGCAGGGAGGCCAGCGCCTACAATGAGCAGTTCTTC.

The V and J genes are TRBV20-1 and TRBJ1-5; D ambiguous. CDR3 length: 13 amino acids. Germline CDR1 reads DFQATT; CDR2 reads SNEGSKA (reference sequence). The ends were cut back, 4 bases at V and 1 base at J, with 8 bases in the middle. This CDR3 reads CSAKSDSNQPQHF. The CDR3 nucleotides read TGCAGTGCTAAAAGCGACAGCAATCAGCCCCAGCATTTT.

This clonotype has a single count. The genes are TRBV13 and TRBJ2-3; TRBD1 might be the D (6 bases). The CDR3 has 18 amino acids. The germline V and J ends were trimmed by 7 bases and 2 bases, with 25 bases remaining between them. In germline, CDR1 is PRHDT, CDR2 FYEKMQ (reference sequence). The CDR3 is CASNQKGVRDTHTDTQYF. In nucleotides, the CDR3 is TGTGCCAGCAACCAAAAAGGGGTCCGGGACACCCACACAGATACGCAGTATTTT.

CDR3 residues: CSAPARGGYNEQFF. The CDR3 DNA reads as TGCAGTGCGCCGGCCAGGGGGGGCTACAATGAGCAGTTCTTC. The chain uses TRBV20-1 and TRBJ2-1; D is tentatively TRBD1 or TRBD2 (7 bases each). Germline CDR1 is DFQATT and CDR2 is SNEGSKA (reference sequence). V shed 6 bases and J shed 3 bases, with 15 bases lying between them. This CDR3 contains 14 residues.

This chain joins TRBV7-2 and TRBJ2-3; no definite D call. Trimming shortened V by 4 bases and J by 5 bases, and 7 bases separated the two germline ends. Germline V gene data show CDR1 as SGHTA and CDR2 as FQGNSA. The CDR3 totals 12 residues. The CDR3 DNA follows: TGTGCCAGCAGCTCCTACAGAGATACGCAGTATTTT. Its protein is CASSSYRDTQYF.

The rearrangement uses TRBV9 and TRBJ2-7; 7 nucleotides match TRBD1. V trimming: 0 bases; J trimming: 4 bases; junction bases outside the gene matches: 10. Germline V CDR1 and CDR2: SGDLS, YYNGEE. The CDR3 covers 16 residues. This CDR3 reads CASSVGPTGTAYEQYF. CDR3 sequence (DNA): TGTGCCAGCAGCGTAGGACCTACCGGGACAGCATACGAGCAGTACTTC.

V and J are TRBV2 and TRBJ1-5, with D tentatively TRBD1 (6 bases). Germline CDR1 and CDR2: SNHLY and FYNNEI. V lost 2 bases to trimming and J lost 4 bases, with 15 bases between them. This CDR3 spans 16 amino acids. For the CDR3, the DNA is TGTGCCAGCAGTGAACTTGGCTGGGGGACAAATCAGCCCCAGCATTTT. Translated: CASSELGWGTNQPQHF. The whole variable domain, filled in from reference TRBV2 and TRBJ1-5, reads EPEVTQTPSHQVTQMGQEVILRCVPISNHLYFYWYRQILGQKVEFLVSFYNNEISEKSEIFDDQFSVERPDGSNFTLKIRSTKLEDSAMYFCASSELGWGTNQPQHFGDGTRLSIL.

This clonotype was counted only a few times. The chain links TRBV7-3 to TRBJ2-3; 8 bases match TRBD2. There are 14 residues in the CDR3. Per the germline V gene, CDR1 is SGHTA and CDR2 is FQGTGA. J was trimmed by 5 bases and V by 4 bases; bases with no gene match: 5. CDR3 residues: CASSSVAGLDTQYF. CDR3 sequence (DNA): TGTGCCAGCAGCTCCGTAGCGGGGTTAGATACGCAGTATTTT.

The chain recombines TRBV7-9 with TRBJ2-1, with D perhaps TRBD2 (6 bases). V lost 7 bases and J 0 bases, leaving 25 bases between the germline ends. Germline loops: CDR1 SEHNR, CDR2 FQNEAQ (reference sequence). The CDR3 runs 19 residues. The CDR3 here is CASIEPTSNFAFSYNEQFF. The CDR3 coding sequence is TGTGCCAGCATCGAACCGACTAGTAATTTTGCGTTCTCCTACAATGAGCAGTTCTTC. The full variable domain, completed using reference TRBV7-9 and TRBJ2-1, is DTGVSQNPRHKITKRGQNVTFRCDPISEHNRLYWYRQTLGQGPEFLTYFQNEAQLEKSRLLSDRFSAERPKGSFSTLEIQRTEQGDSAMYLCASIEPTSNFAFSYNEQFFGPGTRLTVL.

V usage is TRBV18 and J usage is TRBJ1-5; 10 bases are a match to TRBD1. The germline V gene encodes CDR1 KGHSH and CDR2 LQKENI. V gave up 2 bases and J gave up 7 bases; unmatched junction bases: 5. This CDR3 has 15 amino acids. The CDR3 DNA reads TGTGCCAGCTCACCAGGACAGGGGGTTAGCCAGCCCCAGCATTTT. This sequence encodes CASSPGQGVSQPQHF.

This clonotype has only a few counts. The chain carries TRBV10-3 and TRBJ2-1; D is possibly TRBD2 (6 bases). Trimming took 0 bases from V and 15 from J, leaving 27 bases between them. There are 17 residues in the CDR3. From germline, CDR1 is ENHRY and CDR2 SYGVKD. CDR3 amino acids: CAISESKGERVTMGRFF. The CDR3, as DNA: TGTGCCATCAGTGAGTCGAAGGGTGAGCGGGTTACAATGGGTCGGTTCTTC.